This T cell receptor beta chain was recovered during a study of response to subunit inactivated influenza vaccine (dated 2018 in TCRdb). In terms of the full investigation: Deep quantitative T cell receptor repertoire profiling was used in the study to track responses to a trivalent subunit inactivated influenza vaccine. Summary of the overall study and its limitations: The authors proposed that each seasonal influenza vaccination may bring in only a limited number of new T cells.

The library was produced with RT-PCR. These reads were obtained on an Illumina HiSeq 2500. Clones were called with MiXCR by TCRdb after fastp trimmed the public reads at Q25, and only in-frame beta chains were retained. Each entry merges the rows of one CDR3 protein and shows their most common DNA and genes. In this sample the table shows hundreds of thousands of distinct CDR3 sequences, 15% to 18% of which occur a single time. The ten largest clones add up to around a tenth of the sample. This clonotype was counted between two and nine times. Its target antigen remains unknown. Base quality data are lacking; no much larger clone is found one base away. Via the germline V gene, CDR1 is MNHNS and CDR2 SASEGT. From cysteine to phenylalanine, the CDR3 is 17 amino acids long. Solely the CDR3 DNA is kept, with 51 bases framed from the first base. Unmatched junction bases come to 7, with V trimmed by 6 bases and J by 1 base.

The TCR was taken from a man aged 50 or older who received an inactivated influenza vaccine. Donor details come from another sample of the same person, matched by shared clones. The chain joins TRBV6-1 to TRBJ2-6; TRBD2 lines up with 9 middle nucleotides. This specimen was PBMCs from blood, taken 11 to 12 days after vaccination. This receptor carries the CDR3 CASSETSGRSGANVLTF. In nucleotides, the sequence is TGTGCCAGCAGCGAGACCAGCGGGAGGTCTGGGGCCAACGTCCTGACTTTC.